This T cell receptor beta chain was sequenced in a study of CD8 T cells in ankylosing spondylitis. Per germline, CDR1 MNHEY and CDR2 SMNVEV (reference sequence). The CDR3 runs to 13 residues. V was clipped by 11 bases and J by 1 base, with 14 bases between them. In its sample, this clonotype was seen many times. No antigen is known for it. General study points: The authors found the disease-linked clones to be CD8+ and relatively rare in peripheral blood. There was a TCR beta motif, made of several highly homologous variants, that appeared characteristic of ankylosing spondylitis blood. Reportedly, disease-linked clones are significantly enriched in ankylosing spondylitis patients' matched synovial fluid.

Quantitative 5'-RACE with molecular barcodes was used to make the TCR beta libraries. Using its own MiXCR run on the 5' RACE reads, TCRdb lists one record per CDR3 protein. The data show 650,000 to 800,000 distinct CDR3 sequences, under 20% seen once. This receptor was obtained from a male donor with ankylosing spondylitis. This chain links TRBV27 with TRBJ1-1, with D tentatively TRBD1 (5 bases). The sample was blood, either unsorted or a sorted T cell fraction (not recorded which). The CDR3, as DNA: TGTGCCTCTTCCGGGACGGAGAACACTGAAGCTTTCTTT. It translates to CASSGTENTEAFF.